Detailed here is one T cell receptor beta chain. The antigen this receptor binds is unknown. Base qualities are not at hand, and no much larger clone is one base apart. A distance of 15 bases separates the germline ends of V and J, which lose 0 bases and 0 bases respectively. From a lookup of the germline V gene, CDR1 and CDR2 are ENHRY and SYGVKD. The CDR3 runs 18 residues from the cysteine to the phenylalanine. Just CDR3 DNA is preserved here, 54 bases in frame from base 1. Another Seattle source contributed samples from volunteer blood donors who had recovered from COVID-19. Each collaborating institution followed its own protocols to collect whole blood in K2EDTA tubes. For TCRbeta analysis, collaborators shipped samples as frozen whole blood, isolated PBMCs, or DNA extracted from either of those sample types. The entry originates in a study of blood T cell repertoires in COVID-19 (dated by TCRdb to the early 2020s). At the level of the whole study: Samples covering the acute and convalescent phases of COVID-19 were provided by collaborators in the United States, Italy and Spain. The prospective study material was composed of cDNA or gDNA derived from T cells, B-cell-depleted T cells, or PBMCs. The dataset comprised deeply sampled blood TCRbeta repertoires from subjects exposed to, actively infected with, or recovered from COVID-19. The repertoires were released in a freely available public database intended as a resource for research on the immune response to SARS-CoV-2. Samples were obtained from the ongoing ImmuneRACE study (first 160 participants) and from over 1,000 subjects provided by 6 global collaborators. Nearly every sample came with metadata listing a de-identified subject ID, COVID-19 status, age in years and sex. HLA class I and class II types, where available, came from metadata supplied by the sample provider rather than from assay-based typing. General conclusions and limits of the study: The amount of clinical and demographic metadata varied by source and participant and was provided uncurated.

TCRbeta CDR3 regions were amplified from genomic DNA using the immunoSEQ Assay, a bias-controlled multiplex PCR. The source study handled its data this way. The number of nucleated cells in each sample was estimated by amplification of reference gene primers within the assay. Sequence reads were collapsed and filtered to measure the absolute abundance of every unique TCRbeta CDR3 rearrangement. Productive Simpson clonality was computed per sample as the square root of Simpson's diversity index over productive rearrangements. TCRdb took over this immuneACCESS table, retaining in-frame rearrangements with V and J assigned. Such tables are incomplete; in checked studies, under half of the missing clones stem from an unresolved V gene, and the remainder is unexplained. That table gives V, J and clone size, and the DNA gave D and trimming. The sample records about 150,000 clones, around 80% of which are singletons. The leading ten clones occupy about 19% of the sample.

The sequence was obtained from a woman in her 70s who had recovered from COVID-19. The sequence is built from TRBV10-3 and TRBJ2-1; TRBD2 could be the D gene, as 5 bases match. What was sequenced was peripheral blood. The DNA sequence reads TGTGCCATCAGTGAGTCGTTGGGCGGGCCGAGCTCCTACAATGAGCAGTTCTTC. Its protein product is CAISESLGGPSSYNEQFF.